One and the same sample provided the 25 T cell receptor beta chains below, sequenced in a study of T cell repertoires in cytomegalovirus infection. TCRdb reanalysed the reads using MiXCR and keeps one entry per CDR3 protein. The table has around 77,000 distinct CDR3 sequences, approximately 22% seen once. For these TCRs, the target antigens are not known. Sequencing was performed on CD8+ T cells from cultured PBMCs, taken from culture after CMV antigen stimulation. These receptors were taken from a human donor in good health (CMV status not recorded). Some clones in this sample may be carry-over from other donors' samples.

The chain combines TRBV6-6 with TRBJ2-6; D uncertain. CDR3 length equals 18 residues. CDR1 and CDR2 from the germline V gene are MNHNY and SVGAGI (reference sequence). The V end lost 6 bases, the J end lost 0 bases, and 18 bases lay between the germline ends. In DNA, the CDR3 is TGTGCCAGCAGACTCTTGGTACCACCTACCTCTGGGGCCAACGTCCTGACTTTC. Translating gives CASRLLVPPTSGANVLTF.

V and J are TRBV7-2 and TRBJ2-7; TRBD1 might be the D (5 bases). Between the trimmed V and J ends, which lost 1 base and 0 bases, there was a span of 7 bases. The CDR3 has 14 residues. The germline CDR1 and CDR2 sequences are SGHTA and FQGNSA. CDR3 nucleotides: TGTGCCAGCAGCTTAGGACAGCGCTCCTACGAGCAGTACTTC. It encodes CASSLGQRSYEQYF.

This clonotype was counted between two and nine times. The CDR3 coding sequence is TGTGCCAGCAGCTCCCCCTGTTGCGGGGGGGCCTACAATGAGCAGTTCTTC. It specifies CASSSPCCGGAYNEQFF. The chain joins TRBV7-2 to TRBJ2-1; 9 bases agree with TRBD2. The CDR3 length is 17 residues. The germline CDR1 and CDR2 sequences are SGHTA and FQGNSA. The ends lost 4 bases at V and 2 bases at J; junction bases unmatched: 9.

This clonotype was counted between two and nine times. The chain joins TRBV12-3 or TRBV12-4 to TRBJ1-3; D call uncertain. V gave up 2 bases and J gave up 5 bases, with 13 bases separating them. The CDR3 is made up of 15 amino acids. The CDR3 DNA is TGTGCCAGCAGTTTAAGCGGAAACGGACGAAACACCATATATTTT. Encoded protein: CASSLSGNGRNTIYF.

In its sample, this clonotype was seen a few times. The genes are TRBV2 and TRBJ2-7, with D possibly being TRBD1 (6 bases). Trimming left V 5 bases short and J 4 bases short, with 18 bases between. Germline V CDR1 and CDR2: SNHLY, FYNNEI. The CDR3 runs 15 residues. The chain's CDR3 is CASSTGSTVGYEQYF. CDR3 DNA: TGTGCCAGCAGTACAGGGTCGACTGTGGGGTACGAGCAGTACTTC.

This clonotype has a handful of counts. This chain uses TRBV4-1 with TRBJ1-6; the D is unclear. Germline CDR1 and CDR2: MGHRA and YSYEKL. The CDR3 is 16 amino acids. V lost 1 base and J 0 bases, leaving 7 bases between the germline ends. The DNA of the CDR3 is TGCGCCAGCAGCCAAGCTTCCAGCTCCTATAATTCACCCCTCCACTTT. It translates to CASSQASSSYNSPLHF.

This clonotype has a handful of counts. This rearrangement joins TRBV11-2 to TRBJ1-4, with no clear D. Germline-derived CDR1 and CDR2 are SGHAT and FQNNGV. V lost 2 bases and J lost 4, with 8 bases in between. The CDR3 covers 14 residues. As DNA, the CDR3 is TGTGCCAGCAGCTTATCGGGGTTTAATGAAAAACTGTTTTTT. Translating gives CASSLSGFNEKLFF. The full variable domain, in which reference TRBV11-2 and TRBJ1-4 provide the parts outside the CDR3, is EAGVAQSPRYKIIEKRQSVAFWCNPISGHATLYWYQQILGQGPKLLIQFQNNGVVDDSQLPKDRFSAERLKGVDSTLKIQPAKLEDSAVYLCASSLSGFNEKLFFGSGTQLSVL.

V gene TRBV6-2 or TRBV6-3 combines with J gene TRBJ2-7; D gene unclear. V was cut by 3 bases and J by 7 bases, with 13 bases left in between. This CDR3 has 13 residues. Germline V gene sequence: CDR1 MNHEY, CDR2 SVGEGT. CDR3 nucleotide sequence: TGTGCCAGCAGTTATGGGTCCCCGCGGGAGCAGTACTTC. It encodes CASSYGSPREQYF.

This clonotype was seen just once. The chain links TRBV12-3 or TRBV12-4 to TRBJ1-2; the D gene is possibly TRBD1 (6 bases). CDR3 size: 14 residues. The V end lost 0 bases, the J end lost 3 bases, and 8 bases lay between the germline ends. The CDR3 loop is CASSLAGADYGYTF. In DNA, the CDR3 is TGTGCCAGCAGTTTAGCGGGGGCGGACTATGGCTACACCTTC.

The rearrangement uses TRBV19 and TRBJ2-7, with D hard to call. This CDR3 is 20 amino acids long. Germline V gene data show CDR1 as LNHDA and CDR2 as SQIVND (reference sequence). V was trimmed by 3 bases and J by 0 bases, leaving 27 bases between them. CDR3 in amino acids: CASSITSYNMDPGISYEQYF. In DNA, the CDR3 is TGTGCCAGTAGTATTACGTCGTATAATATGGACCCAGGAATCTCCTACGAGCAGTACTTC.

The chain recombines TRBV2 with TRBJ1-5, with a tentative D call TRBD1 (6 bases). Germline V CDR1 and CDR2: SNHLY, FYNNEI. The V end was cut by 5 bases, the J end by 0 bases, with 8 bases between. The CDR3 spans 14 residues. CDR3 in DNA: TGTGCCAGCAGTTGGACAGCTAGCAATCAGCCCCAGCATTTT. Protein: CASSWTASNQPQHF.

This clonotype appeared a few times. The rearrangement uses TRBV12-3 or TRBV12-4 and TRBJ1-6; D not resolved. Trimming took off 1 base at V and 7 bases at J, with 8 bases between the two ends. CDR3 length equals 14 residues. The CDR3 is CASSLGGANSPLHF. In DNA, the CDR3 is TGTGCCAGCAGTTTAGGGGGAGCAAATTCACCCCTCCACTTT.

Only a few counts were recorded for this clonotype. CDR3 loop: CSVIEAEYTEAFF. CDR3 in DNA: TGCAGCGTTATCGAAGCGGAGTACACTGAAGCTTTCTTT. The chain uses TRBV29-1 and TRBJ1-1; unclear D gene. V was shortened by 5 bases and J by 3 bases, with 13 bases between the two germline ends. CDR3 size: 13 residues. The germline V gene has CDR1 SQVTM and CDR2 ANQGSEA.

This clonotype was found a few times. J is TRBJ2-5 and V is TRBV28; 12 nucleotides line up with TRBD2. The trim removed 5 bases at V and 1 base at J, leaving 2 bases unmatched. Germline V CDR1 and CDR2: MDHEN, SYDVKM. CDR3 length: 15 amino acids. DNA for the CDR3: TGTGCCAGCAGTCTAGCGGGGGGGCTCCAAGAGACCCAGTACTTC. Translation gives CASSLAGGLQETQYF.

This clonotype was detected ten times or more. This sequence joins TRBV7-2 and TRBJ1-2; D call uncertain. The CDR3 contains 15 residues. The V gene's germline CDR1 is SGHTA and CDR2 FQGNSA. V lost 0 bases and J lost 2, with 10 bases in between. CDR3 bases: TGTGCCAGCAGCTTAGCGCTTAGGCAGAACTATGGCTACACCTTC. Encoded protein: CASSLALRQNYGYTF. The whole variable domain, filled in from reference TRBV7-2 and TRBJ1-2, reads GAGVSQSPSNKVTEKGKDVELRCDPISGHTALYWYRQSLGQGLEFLIYFQGNSAPDKSGLPSDRFSAERTGGSVSTLTIQRTQQEDSAVYLCASSLALRQNYGYTFGSGTRLTVV.

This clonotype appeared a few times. CDR3 DNA sequence: TGTGCCAGCAGCTCCCCGGGAGACCGTGAAGCTTTCTTT. Translated: CASSSPGDREAFF. The chain uses TRBV7-9 and TRBJ1-1; unclear D gene. This CDR3 is 13 amino acids long. Germline CDR1 is SEHNR and CDR2 is FQNEAQ (reference sequence). Trimming took 4 bases from V and 7 from J, leaving 13 bases between them.

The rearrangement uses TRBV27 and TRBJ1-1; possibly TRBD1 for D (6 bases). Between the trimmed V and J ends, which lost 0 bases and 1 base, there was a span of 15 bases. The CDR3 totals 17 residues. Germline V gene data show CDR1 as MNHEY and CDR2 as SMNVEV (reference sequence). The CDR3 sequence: CASSLSGLGTPNTEAFF. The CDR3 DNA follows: TGTGCCAGCAGTTTATCGGGGTTGGGGACACCGAACACTGAAGCTTTCTTT.

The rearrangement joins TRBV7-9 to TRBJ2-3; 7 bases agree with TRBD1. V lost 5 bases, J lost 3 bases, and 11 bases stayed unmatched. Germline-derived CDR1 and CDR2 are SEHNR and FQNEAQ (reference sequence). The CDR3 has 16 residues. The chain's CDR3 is CASSPLNRGWTDTQYF. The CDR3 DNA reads TGTGCCAGCAGCCCATTAAACAGGGGTTGGACAGATACGCAGTATTTT.

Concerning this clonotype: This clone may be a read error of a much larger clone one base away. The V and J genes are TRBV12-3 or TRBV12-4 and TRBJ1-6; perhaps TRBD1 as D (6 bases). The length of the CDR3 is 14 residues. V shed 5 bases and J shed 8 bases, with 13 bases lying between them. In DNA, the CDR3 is TGTGCCAGCAGTCCCAGGGGCAATCATTCACCCCTCCACTTT. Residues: CASSPRGNHSPLHF.

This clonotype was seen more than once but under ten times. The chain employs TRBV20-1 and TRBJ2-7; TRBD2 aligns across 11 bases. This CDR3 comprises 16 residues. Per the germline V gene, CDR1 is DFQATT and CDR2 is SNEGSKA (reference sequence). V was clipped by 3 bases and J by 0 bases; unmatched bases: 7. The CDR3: CSASSLLAGGSYEQYF. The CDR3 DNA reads TGCAGTGCTAGCTCTCTCCTAGCGGGGGGCTCCTACGAGCAGTACTTC.

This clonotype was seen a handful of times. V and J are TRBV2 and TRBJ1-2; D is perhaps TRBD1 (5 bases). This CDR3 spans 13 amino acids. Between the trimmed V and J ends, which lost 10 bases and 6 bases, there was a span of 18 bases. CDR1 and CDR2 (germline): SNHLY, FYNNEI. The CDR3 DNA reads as TGTGCCATCCTTTTCAGCAGGGTCGATGGCTACACCTTC. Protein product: CAILFSRVDGYTF.

The chain's CDR3 is CASSLGAGGWETQYF. The CDR3, as DNA: TGTGCCAGCAGCTTAGGGGCCGGGGGCTGGGAGACCCAGTACTTC. The chain has TRBV7-2 and TRBJ2-5; D is perhaps TRBD1 or TRBD2 (6 bases each). Trimming pared 1 base from V and 5 bases from J, leaving 14 bases between. The CDR3 runs to 15 residues. Germline assignment: CDR1 SGHTA and CDR2 FQGNSA. Together with reference TRBV7-2 and TRBJ2-5, the CDR3 gives the full variable domain: GAGVSQSPSNKVTEKGKDVELRCDPISGHTALYWYRQSLGQGLEFLIYFQGNSAPDKSGLPSDRFSAERTGGSVSTLTIQRTQQEDSAVYLCASSLGAGGWETQYFGPGTRLLVL.

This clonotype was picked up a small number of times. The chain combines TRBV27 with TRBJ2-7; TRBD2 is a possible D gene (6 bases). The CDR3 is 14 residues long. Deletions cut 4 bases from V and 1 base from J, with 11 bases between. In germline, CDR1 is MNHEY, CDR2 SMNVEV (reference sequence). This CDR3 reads CASSWRGVSYEQYF. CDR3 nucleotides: TGTGCCAGCAGTTGGAGGGGAGTATCCTACGAGCAGTACTTC.

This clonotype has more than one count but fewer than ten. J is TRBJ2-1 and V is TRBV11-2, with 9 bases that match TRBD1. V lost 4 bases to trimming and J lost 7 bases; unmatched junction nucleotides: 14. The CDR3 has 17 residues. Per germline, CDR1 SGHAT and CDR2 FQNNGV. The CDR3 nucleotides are TGTGCCAGCAGCTGGACAGGGCCGGGACAGGGTGATAATGAGCAGTTCTTC. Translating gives CASSWTGPGQGDNEQFF.

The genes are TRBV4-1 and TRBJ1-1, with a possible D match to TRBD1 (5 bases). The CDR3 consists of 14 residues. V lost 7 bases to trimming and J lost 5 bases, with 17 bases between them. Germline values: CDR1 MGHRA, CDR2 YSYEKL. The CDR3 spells CASTPSQGLTEAFF. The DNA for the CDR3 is TGCGCCAGCACCCCAAGTCAGGGTTTGACTGAAGCTTTCTTT.